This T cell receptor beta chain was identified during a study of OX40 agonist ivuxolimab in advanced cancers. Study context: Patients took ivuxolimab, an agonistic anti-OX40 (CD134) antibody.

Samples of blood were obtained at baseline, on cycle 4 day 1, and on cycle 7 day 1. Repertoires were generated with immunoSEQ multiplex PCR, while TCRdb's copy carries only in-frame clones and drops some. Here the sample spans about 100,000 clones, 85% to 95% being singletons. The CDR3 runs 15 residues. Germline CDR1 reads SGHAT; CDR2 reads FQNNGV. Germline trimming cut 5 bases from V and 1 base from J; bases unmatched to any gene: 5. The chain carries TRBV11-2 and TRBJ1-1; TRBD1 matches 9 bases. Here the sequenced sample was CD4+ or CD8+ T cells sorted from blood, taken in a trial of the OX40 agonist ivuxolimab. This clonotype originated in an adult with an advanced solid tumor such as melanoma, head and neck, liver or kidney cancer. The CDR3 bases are TGTGCCAGCAGCGCCTCGGACAGGGGGAACACTGAAGCTTTCTTT. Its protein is CASSASDRGNTEAFF.